This TCR beta chain was documented in a study of T cells after somatic rescue of genetic block. The table came from immunoSEQ multiplex PCR; TCRdb's copy has only in-frame clones and leaves some out. This table holds under 15,000 clones, approximately 70% found once. The CDR3 contains 15 residues. V was shortened by 0 bases and J by 4 bases, with 9 bases between the two germline ends. Germline V gene data show CDR1 as SGHTA and CDR2 as FQGTGA. Sequences were obtained from peripheral blood mononuclear cells (PBMCs). This sequence originates from a boy aged 5-17 years. V is TRBV7-3 and J is TRBJ2-2; a weak D match, TRBD2 (5 bases). CDR3 bases: TGTGCCAGCAGCTTAACGCTGGCGGGCACCGGGGAGCTGTTTTTT. This encodes CASSLTLAGTGELFF.